Listed here are 16 T cell receptor beta chains from one sample, sequenced in a study of CD8 T cells in ankylosing spondylitis. TCRdb redid the calling of the 5' RACE reads with MiXCR, one entry per CDR3 protein. This sample has 450,000 to 550,000 distinct CDR3 sequences, with less than 6% found just once. General observations from the study: For ankylosing spondylitis blood, a TCR beta motif of 8 or 9 highly homologous variants appeared characteristic.

These TCRs' antigens remain unknown. Sequencing was performed on blood, either unsorted or a sorted T cell fraction (not recorded which). The receptors come from a male donor with ankylosing spondylitis.

This clonotype occurred many times. This chain uses TRBV4-3 with TRBJ2-7; D might be TRBD2 (5 bases). This CDR3 has 13 residues. Deletions cut 4 bases from V and 6 bases from J, with 13 bases between. The germline gives CDR1 LGHNA, CDR2 YSLEER. The CDR3 nucleotides are TGCGCCAGCAGCCGCATTCGAGGGAGCGAGCAGTACTTC. This translates into CASSRIRGSEQYF.

This clonotype has ten or more counts. The genes are TRBV20-1 and TRBJ1-1; 9 positions match TRBD1. Germline V lookup: CDR1 DFQATT, CDR2 SNEGSKA (reference sequence). This CDR3 spans 12 amino acids. Trimming cost V 6 bases and J 5 bases; bases outside gene matches: 4. In DNA form, the CDR3 reads TGCAGTGCGACAGGGGGAAGGACTGAAGCTTTCTTT. Its protein is CSATGGRTEAFF.

The chain is built from TRBV9 and TRBJ2-6, with D unresolved. CDR1 is SGDLS, CDR2 YYNGEE, per germline. V was shortened by 5 bases and J by 2 bases, with 8 bases between the two germline ends. CDR3 size: 14 residues. CDR3 DNA: TGTGCCAGCAGGGATAGAACTGGGGCCAACGTCCTGACTTTC. Its protein is CASRDRTGANVLTF.

This clonotype appeared a few times. The rearrangement joins TRBV7-2 to TRBJ2-3; 7 nucleotides match TRBD2. V lost 4 bases, J lost 0 bases, and 7 bases stayed unmatched. The germline V gene has CDR1 SGHTA and CDR2 FQGNSA. The CDR3 loop spans 16 amino acids. In DNA form, the CDR3 reads TGTGCCAGCAGCTGGGGGGGGGACTCCAGCACAGATACGCAGTATTTT. Translating gives CASSWGGDSSTDTQYF.

This clonotype was seen repeatedly, ten times or more. Here the CDR3 reads CASSTYTGSYEQYF. As DNA, the CDR3 is TGTGCCAGCAGCACCTACACAGGGTCCTACGAGCAGTACTTC. V and J are TRBV11-2 and TRBJ2-7, with a weak D call TRBD1 (6 bases). Germline CDR1 SGHAT, CDR2 FQNNGV. V gave up 5 bases and J gave up 1 base, with 12 bases separating them. The CDR3 extends over 14 amino acids. Full variable domain (rest looked up from reference TRBV11-2 and TRBJ2-7): EAGVAQSPRYKIIEKRQSVAFWCNPISGHATLYWYQQILGQGPKLLIQFQNNGVVDDSQLPKDRFSAERLKGVDSTLKIQPAKLEDSAVYLCASSTYTGSYEQYFGPGTRLTVT.

This clonotype appeared many times. This sequence joins TRBV6-2 or TRBV6-3 and TRBJ2-7, with TRBD2 matching 12 bases. Germline CDR1 and CDR2: MNHEY and SVGEGT. The CDR3 has 15 amino acids. V gave up 6 bases and J gave up 2 bases; unmatched junction bases: 5. CDR3 in DNA: TGTGCCAGCAGATGGACTAGCGGGAATACCTACGAGCAGTACTTC. Translating it yields CASRWTSGNTYEQYF.

This clonotype was counted ten times or more. The chain couples TRBV18 to TRBJ1-5; D not resolved. The CDR3 consists of 14 residues. V was trimmed by 1 base and J by 3 bases, leaving 7 bases between them. Germline assignment: CDR1 KGHSH and CDR2 LQKENI. CDR3 sequence reads: CASSPLGYNQPQHF. In DNA form, the CDR3 reads TGTGCCAGCTCACCACTAGGATACAATCAGCCCCAGCATTTT.

This clonotype was observed many times. The chain joins TRBV7-2 to TRBJ1-1; D is possibly TRBD1 (5 bases). The CDR3 has 15 residues. Germline V gene sequence: CDR1 SGHTA, CDR2 FQGNSA. V was pared by 5 bases and J by 0 bases, with 13 bases between. The CDR3 DNA follows: TGTGCCAGCAGCCTAGGGGCGTTGGTGAACACTGAAGCTTTCTTT. Amino acids: CASSLGALVNTEAFF.

This chain links TRBV7-2 with TRBJ2-7; TRBD1 is a possible D gene (6 bases). Germline V gene sequence: CDR1 SGHTA, CDR2 FQGNSA. The V gene lost 5 bases and the J gene lost 2 bases, with 13 bases spanning the gap. The CDR3 runs to 14 residues. The CDR3 spells CASSPQTGPYEQYF. In nucleotides, the CDR3 is TGTGCCAGCAGCCCCCAGACAGGCCCCTACGAGCAGTACTTC.

This clonotype has ten or more counts. This rearrangement joins TRBV6-2 or TRBV6-3 to TRBJ2-1, with 7 nucleotides matching TRBD2. This CDR3 has 13 residues. CDR1 and CDR2 (germline): MNHEY, SVGEGT. V gave up 7 bases and J gave up 6 bases; unmatched junction bases: 6. The CDR3: CASKGGSRNEQFF. CDR3 DNA sequence: TGTGCCAGCAAGGGCGGGAGTCGCAATGAGCAGTTCTTC.

This clonotype was picked up many times. V usage is TRBV5-1 and J usage is TRBJ2-7, with D tentatively TRBD2 (7 bases). CDR3 size: 15 residues. The germline gives CDR1 SGHRS, CDR2 YFSETQ. V was clipped by 0 bases and J by 5 bases, with 15 bases between them. This CDR3 reads CASSLGWGGNDEQYF. In DNA, the CDR3 is TGCGCCAGCAGCTTGGGGTGGGGGGGCAACGACGAGCAGTACTTC.

This clonotype was counted ten times or more. The chain recombines TRBV25-1 with TRBJ2-7, with TRBD2 as a possible D gene (5 bases). This CDR3 has 13 residues. From germline, CDR1 is MGHDK and CDR2 SYGVNS. Trimming cost V 1 base and J 5 bases, with 9 bases left between them. The CDR3, as DNA: TGTGCCAGCAGTGAATTCACGGGGAACGAGCAGTACTTC. This gives the protein CASSEFTGNEQYF.

The table lists this clonotype with many counts. The chain is built from TRBV10-3 and TRBJ2-4; the match to TRBD2 covers 9 bases. This CDR3 is 14 amino acids long. Germline CDR1 and CDR2: ENHRY and SYGVKD. Trimming at V came to 3 bases and at J to 6 bases, leaving 3 bases not matched to a gene. The CDR3 nucleotides read TGTGCCATCAGTGAAGAGCGGGGGGTAAACATTCAGTACTTC. The encoded protein is CAISEERGVNIQYF.

This clonotype was recorded at least ten times. The rearrangement links TRBV12-3 or TRBV12-4 to TRBJ1-3, with TRBD1 matching over 7 bases. The CDR3 extends over 15 amino acids. V gave up 3 bases and J gave up 3 bases; unmatched junction bases: 5. Here the CDR3 DNA reads TGTGCCAGCAGTTTTGAGGGGGCGGGTGGAAACACCATATATTTT. Its protein product is CASSFEGAGGNTIYF.

This clonotype has ten or more counts. The chain joins TRBV7-9 to TRBJ2-1, with D possibly called TRBD1 or TRBD2 (5 bases each). The germline gives CDR1 SEHNR, CDR2 FQNEAQ (reference sequence). This CDR3 comprises 17 residues. V was clipped by 7 bases and J by 4 bases, with 23 bases between them. The CDR3 DNA sequence: TGTGCCAGCAAGCCCTCTGGGGGAAATCCTTCTTACAATGAGCAGTTCTTC. Encoded protein: CASKPSGGNPSYNEQFF.

This clonotype was picked up many times. The chain recombines TRBV6-4 with TRBJ2-7, with D perhaps given as TRBD1 or TRBD2 (5 bases each). The CDR3 extends over 18 amino acids. Looked up from germline, CDR1 is MRHNA and CDR2 is SNTAGT. Trimming shortened V by 6 bases and J by 0 bases, and 24 bases separated the two germline ends. The CDR3 region has the DNA TGTGCCAGCAGGCTTAGGAGGACCGGGGCCAGTAGCTCCTACGAGCAGTACTTC. The encoded protein is CASRLRRTGASSSYEQYF.